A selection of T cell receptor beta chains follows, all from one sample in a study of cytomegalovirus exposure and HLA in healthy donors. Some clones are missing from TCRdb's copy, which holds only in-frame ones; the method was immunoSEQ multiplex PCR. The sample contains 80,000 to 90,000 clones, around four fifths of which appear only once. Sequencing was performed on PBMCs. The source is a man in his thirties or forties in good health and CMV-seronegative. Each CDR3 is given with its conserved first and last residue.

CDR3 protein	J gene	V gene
CASSHSTSEYDEQYF	TRBJ2-7	TRBV4-1
CASSKFPDSHNGYTF	TRBJ1-2	TRBV27
CASSYRAAGELFF	TRBJ2-2	TRBV25-1
CASSLDRAPGGYTF	TRBJ1-2	TRBV5-1
CASSLGGSTEAFF	TRBJ1-1	TRBV5-1
CASGPGQGAVNEQFF	TRBJ2-1	TRBV12-5
CASSRMSKAGQGASANYGYTF	TRBJ1-2	TRBV4-1
CASSLRDSFAGDTQYF	TRBJ2-3	TRBV7-6
CASSLTDRPGGYTF	TRBJ1-2	TRBV5-6
CASTGPQNSPLHF	TRBJ1-6	TRBV28
CATSRDLTGLTSFYYEQYF	TRBJ2-7	TRBV15
CSAHRQGGYTF	TRBJ1-2	TRBV20-1
CASSQFPSSYNSPLHF	TRBJ1-6	TRBV16
CASSAGGSYRRTEAFF	TRBJ1-1	TRBV6-1
CASSIDGGADEKLFF	TRBJ1-4	TRBV19
CAWTQGAGDGYTF	TRBJ1-2	TRBV30
CASSLAGDVTEAFF	TRBJ1-1	TRBV5-1
CSVELRDRGSDEQFF	TRBJ2-1	TRBV29-1
CASSLATREDVDTEAFF	TRBJ1-1	TRBV7-9
CASSLDRTGVNYEQYF	TRBJ2-7	TRBV5-4
CASSRTGTQSATNEKLFF	TRBJ1-4	TRBV2